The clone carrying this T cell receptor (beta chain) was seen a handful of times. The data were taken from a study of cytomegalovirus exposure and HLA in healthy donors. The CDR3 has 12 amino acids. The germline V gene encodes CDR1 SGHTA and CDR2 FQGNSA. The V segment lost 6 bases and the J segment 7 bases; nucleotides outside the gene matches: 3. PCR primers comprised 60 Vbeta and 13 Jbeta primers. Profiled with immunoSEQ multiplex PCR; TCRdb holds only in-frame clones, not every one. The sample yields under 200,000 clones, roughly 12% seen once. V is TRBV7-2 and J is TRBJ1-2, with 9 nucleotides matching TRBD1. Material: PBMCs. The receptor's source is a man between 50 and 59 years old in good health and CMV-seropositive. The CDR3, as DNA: TGTGCCAGCAGACAGGGGGCTGTTGGCTACACCTTC. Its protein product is CASRQGAVGYTF. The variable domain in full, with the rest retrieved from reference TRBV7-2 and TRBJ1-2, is GAGVSQSPSNKVTEKGKDVELRCDPISGHTALYWYRQSLGQGLEFLIYFQGNSAPDKSGLPSDRFSAERTGGSVSTLTIQRTQQEDSAVYLCASRQGAVGYTFGSGTRLTVV.